This T cell receptor (beta chain) derives from a study of human T cells and chemical hapten exposure. Study context: DPC at 2% was the sensitizing agent, placed on about 2 cm by about 2 cm of upper inner arm skin. The patient population, which was mostly female, had alopecia areata, totalis or universalis.

Using its own MiXCR run on the RACE reads, TCRdb lists one record per CDR3 protein. The sample consists of under 75,000 distinct CDR3 sequences, about 9% of them appearing once. Regarding time point: patch test 2, 6 weeks after DPC sensitization. The treatment denotes: therapeutic diphenylcyclopropenone sensitization with weekly scalp DPC. Donors, patients with alopecia ranging from 18 to 70 years old and judged suitable for DPC, provided samples. Germline V gene lookup returns CDR1 LGHNA and CDR2 YSLEER. The germline V and J ends were trimmed by 5 bases and 1 base, with 12 bases remaining between them. The CDR3 covers 14 residues.

The origin of this receptor is a woman in her forties or fifties with alopecia areata. Some clones in this sample may be carry-over from other donors' samples. The material was whole blood, obtained in connection with sensitization to the hapten diphenylcyclopropenone (DPC). The chain uses TRBV4-3 and TRBJ2-7, with a weak D call TRBD2 (6 bases). The CDR3 nucleotides are TGCGCCAGCAGCTACGCACGGGGGTCCTACGAGCAGTACTTC. Its translation is CASSYARGSYEQYF.